This T cell receptor beta chain came from a study of blood T cell repertoires in COVID-19. Overall study: Whether acute or convalescent, the COVID-19 samples came from the United States, Italy and Spain.

Germline V gives CDR1 ENHRY, CDR2 SYGVKD. Germline trimming cut 5 bases from V and 2 bases from J; bases unmatched to any gene: 5. CDR3 length equals 15 residues. Sequenced by immunoSEQ multiplex PCR; TCRdb stores in-frame clones only, minus some. This table holds 250,000 to 350,000 clones, around four fifths found once. In this sample, this clone turned up a few times. Material: peripheral blood. This chain joins TRBV10-3 and TRBJ1-5, with 8 bases fitting TRBD1. The clonotype was recovered from a woman in her 50s with acute or convalescent COVID-19. The DNA for the CDR3 is TGTGCCATCAGTTCCGGGACAGGAGGCAATCAGCCCCAGCATTTT. As protein: CAISSGTGGNQPQHF.